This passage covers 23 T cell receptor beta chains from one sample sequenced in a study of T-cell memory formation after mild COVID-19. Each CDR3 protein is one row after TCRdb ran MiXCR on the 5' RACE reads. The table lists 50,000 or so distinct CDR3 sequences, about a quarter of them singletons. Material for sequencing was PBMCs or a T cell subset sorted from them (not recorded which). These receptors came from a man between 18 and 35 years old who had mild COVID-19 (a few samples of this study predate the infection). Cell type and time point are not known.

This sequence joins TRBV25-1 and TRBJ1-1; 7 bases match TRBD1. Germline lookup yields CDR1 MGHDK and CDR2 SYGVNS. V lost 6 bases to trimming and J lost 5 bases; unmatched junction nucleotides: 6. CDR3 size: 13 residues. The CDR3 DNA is TGTGCCAGCAGGATGGGGACAGTTACTGAAGCTTTCTTT. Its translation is CASRMGTVTEAFF.

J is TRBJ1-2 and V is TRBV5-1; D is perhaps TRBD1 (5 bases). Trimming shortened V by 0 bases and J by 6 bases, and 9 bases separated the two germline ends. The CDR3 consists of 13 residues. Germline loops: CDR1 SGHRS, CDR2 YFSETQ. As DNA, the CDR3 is TGCGCCAGCAGCTTGGCCCTCAGGGATGGCTACACCTTC. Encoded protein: CASSLALRDGYTF.

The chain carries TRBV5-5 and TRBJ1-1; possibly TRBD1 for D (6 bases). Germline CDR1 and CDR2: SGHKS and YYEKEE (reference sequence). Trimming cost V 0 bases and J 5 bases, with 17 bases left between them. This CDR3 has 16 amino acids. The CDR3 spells CASSLVGGRVRTEAFF. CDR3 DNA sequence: TGTGCCAGCAGCTTGGTGGGGGGCAGGGTTAGGACTGAAGCTTTCTTT.

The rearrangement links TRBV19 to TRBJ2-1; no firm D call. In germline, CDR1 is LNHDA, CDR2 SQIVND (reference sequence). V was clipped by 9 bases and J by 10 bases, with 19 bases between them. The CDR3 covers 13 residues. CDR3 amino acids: CASGSRAWEEQFF. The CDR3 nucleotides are TGTGCCAGCGGAAGTAGGGCATGGGAAGAGCAGTTCTTC.

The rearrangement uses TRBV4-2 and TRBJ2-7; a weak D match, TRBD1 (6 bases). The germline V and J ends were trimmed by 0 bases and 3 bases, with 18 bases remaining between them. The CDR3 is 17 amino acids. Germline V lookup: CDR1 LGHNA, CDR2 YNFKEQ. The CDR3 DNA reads TGTGCCAGCAGCCAAGAGGGGACCGACAGGAGCTACTACGAGCAGTACTTC. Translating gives CASSQEGTDRSYYEQYF.

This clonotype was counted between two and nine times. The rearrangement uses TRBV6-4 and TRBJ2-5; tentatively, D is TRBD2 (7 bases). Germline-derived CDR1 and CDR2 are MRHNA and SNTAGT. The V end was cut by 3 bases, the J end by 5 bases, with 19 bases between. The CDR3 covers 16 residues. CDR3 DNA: TGTGCCAGCAGTGAATGGCGGGGGCCGGTGTGGGAGACCCAGTACTTC. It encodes CASSEWRGPVWETQYF.

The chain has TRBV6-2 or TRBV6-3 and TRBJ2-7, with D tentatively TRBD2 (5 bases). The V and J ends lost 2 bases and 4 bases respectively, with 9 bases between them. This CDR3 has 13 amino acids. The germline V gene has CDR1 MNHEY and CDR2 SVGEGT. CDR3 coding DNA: TGTGCCAGCAGTTACAGGGAGCCTTACGAGCAGTACTTC. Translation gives CASSYREPYEQYF.

The CDR3 spells CASSFDGRSNQPQHF. As DNA, the CDR3 is TGTGCCAGCAGTTTTGACGGACGGTCAAATCAGCCCCAGCATTTT. This sequence joins TRBV12-3 or TRBV12-4 and TRBJ1-5; no firm D call. Trimming stripped 3 bases from V and 4 bases from J, with 13 bases between. The CDR3 totals 15 residues.

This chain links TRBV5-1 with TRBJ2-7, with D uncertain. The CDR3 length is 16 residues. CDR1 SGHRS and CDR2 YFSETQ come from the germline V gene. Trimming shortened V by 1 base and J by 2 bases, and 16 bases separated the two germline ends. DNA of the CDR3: TGCGCCAGCAGCTTGACGGGTACTACGCCGGCCTACGAGCAGTACTTC. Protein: CASSLTGTTPAYEQYF.

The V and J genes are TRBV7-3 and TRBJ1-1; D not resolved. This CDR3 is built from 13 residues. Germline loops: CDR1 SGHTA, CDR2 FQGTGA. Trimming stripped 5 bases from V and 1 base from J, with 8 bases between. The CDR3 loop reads CASSHGRNTEAFF. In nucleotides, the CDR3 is TGTGCCAGCAGCCATGGACGGAACACTGAAGCTTTCTTT.

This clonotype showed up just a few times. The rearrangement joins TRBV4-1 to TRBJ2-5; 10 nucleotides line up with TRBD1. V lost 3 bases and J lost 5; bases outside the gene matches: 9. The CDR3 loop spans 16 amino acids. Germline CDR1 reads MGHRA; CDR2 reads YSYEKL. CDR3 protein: CASSQALQGQGETQYF. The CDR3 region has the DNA TGCGCCAGCAGCCAGGCCCTCCAGGGACAGGGGGAGACCCAGTACTTC.

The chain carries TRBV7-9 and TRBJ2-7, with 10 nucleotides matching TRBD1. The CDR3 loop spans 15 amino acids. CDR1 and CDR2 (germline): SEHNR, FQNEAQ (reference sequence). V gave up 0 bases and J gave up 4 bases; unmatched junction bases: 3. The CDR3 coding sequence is TGTGCCAGCAGCTTAGCGGGGACAGGGGAGTACGAGCAGTACGTC. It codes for CASSLAGTGEYEQYV.

In DNA, the CDR3 is TGTGCCAGCAGTTACTCGCGGGACAGTGGCTCCTACGAGCAGTACTTC. It encodes CASSYSRDSGSYEQYF. J is TRBJ2-7 and V is TRBV6-5; D might be TRBD1 (7 bases). V was clipped by 0 bases and J by 0 bases, with 12 bases between them. Per the germline V gene, CDR1 is MNHEY and CDR2 is SVGAGI. This CDR3 has 16 amino acids.

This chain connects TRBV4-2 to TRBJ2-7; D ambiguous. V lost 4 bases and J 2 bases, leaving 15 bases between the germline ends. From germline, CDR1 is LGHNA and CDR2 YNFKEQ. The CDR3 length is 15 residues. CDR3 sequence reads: CASSLRAAGTYEQYF. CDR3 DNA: TGTGCCAGCAGCCTTCGGGCGGCAGGTACCTACGAGCAGTACTTC.

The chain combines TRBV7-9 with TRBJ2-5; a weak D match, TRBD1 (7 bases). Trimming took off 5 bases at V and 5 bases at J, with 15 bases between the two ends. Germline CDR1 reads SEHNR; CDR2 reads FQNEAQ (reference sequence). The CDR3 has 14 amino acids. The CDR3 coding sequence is TGTGCCAGCAGCGTACAGGGGAGGAGGGAGACCCAGTACTTC. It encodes CASSVQGRRETQYF.

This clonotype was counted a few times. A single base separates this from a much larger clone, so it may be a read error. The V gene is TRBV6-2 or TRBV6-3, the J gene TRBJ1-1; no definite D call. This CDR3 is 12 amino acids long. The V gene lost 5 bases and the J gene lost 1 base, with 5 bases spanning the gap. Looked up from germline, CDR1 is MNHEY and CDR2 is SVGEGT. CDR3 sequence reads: CASSHRNTEAFF. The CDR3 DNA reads TGTGCCAGCAGTCACAGGAACACTGAAGCTTTCTTT.

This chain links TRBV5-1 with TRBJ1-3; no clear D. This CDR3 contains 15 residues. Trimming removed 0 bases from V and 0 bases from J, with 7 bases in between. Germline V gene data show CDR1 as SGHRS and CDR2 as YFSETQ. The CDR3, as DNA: TGCGCCAGCAGCTTGGGGTTGAGCTCTGGAAACACCATATATTTT. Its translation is CASSLGLSSGNTIYF.

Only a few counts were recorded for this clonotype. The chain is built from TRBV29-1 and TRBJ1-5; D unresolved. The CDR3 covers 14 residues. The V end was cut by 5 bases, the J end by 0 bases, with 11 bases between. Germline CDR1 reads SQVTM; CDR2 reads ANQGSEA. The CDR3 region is CSVSVGISNQPQHF. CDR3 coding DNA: TGCAGCGTTAGTGTCGGGATTAGCAATCAGCCCCAGCATTTT. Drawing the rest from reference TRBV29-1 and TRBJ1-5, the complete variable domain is SAVISQKPSRDICQRGTSLTIQCQVDSQVTMMFWYRQQPGQSLTLIATANQGSEATYESGFVIDKFPISRPNLTFSTLTVSNMSPEDSSIYLCSVSVGISNQPQHFGDGTRLSIL.

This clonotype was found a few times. The CDR3 nucleotides read TGCGCCAGCGGATCCCCTGAGGCAGTTGGATCCTACGAGCAGTACTTC. It codes for CASGSPEAVGSYEQYF. The chain couples TRBV5-1 to TRBJ2-7; D not resolved. Germline V gene sequence: CDR1 SGHRS, CDR2 YFSETQ. The CDR3 extends over 16 amino acids. Deletions cut 7 bases from V and 1 base from J, with 21 bases between.

CDR3 in DNA: TGTGCCAGCAGTTACTCGGTAGGGGACAGGTGGAATGAGCAGTTCTTC. Translation gives CASSYSVGDRWNEQFF. The rearrangement links TRBV6-5 to TRBJ2-1, with TRBD1 matching 8 bases. Trimming removed 0 bases from V and 7 bases from J; junction bases left unmatched: 8. Germline assignment: CDR1 MNHEY and CDR2 SVGAGI. The CDR3 is 16 amino acids.

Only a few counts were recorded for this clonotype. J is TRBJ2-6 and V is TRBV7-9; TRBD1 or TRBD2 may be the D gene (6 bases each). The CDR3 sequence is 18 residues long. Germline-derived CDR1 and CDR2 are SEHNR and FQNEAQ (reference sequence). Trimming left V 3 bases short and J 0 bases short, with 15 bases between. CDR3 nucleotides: TGTGCCAGCAGCTTCCGGGACGGGGGCCTCTCTGGGGCCAACGTCCTGACTTTC. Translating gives CASSFRDGGLSGANVLTF.

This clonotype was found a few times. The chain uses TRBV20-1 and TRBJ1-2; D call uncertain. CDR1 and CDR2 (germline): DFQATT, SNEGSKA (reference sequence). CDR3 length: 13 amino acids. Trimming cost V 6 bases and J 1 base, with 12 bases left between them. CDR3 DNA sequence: TGCAGTGCGGCAAATACTTTTAACTATGGCTACACCTTC. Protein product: CSAANTFNYGYTF.

The CDR3 is CASSESYRVGLQPQHF. The CDR3 DNA is TGTGCCAGCAGTGAATCTTACAGGGTCGGATTACAGCCCCAGCATTTT. The chain links TRBV6-1 to TRBJ1-5, with D perhaps TRBD1 (6 bases). The CDR3 sequence is 16 residues long. V lost 2 bases, J lost 7 bases, and 18 bases lay in between. Germline values: CDR1 MNHNS, CDR2 SASEGT.